This T cell receptor (beta chain) was observed in a study of OX40 agonist ivuxolimab in advanced cancers. Overall study context: The diagnoses of dose-escalation patients were hepatocellular carcinoma, melanoma, renal cell or head and neck cancer.

Comments on this clone: Its antigen remains unidentified.

Notes on the study in general: Among T cells, CD8+ cells averaged more expanded clones than CD4+ cells.

At baseline, cycle 4 day 1, and cycle 7 day 1, blood was sampled. CDR1 is MNHNY, CDR2 SVGAGI, per germline (reference sequence). There are 14 residues in the CDR3. Trimming took off 5 bases at V and 2 bases at J, with 12 bases between the two ends. Libraries were prepared by immunoSEQ multiplex PCR; TCRdb keeps only in-frame clonotypes and omits some of them. This sample has some 74,000 clones, with about 85% found just once. The rearrangement uses TRBV6-6 and TRBJ2-5; D is ambiguous. The origin of this receptor is an adult with an advanced solid tumor such as melanoma, head and neck, liver or kidney cancer. Sequencing was performed on CD4+ or CD8+ T cells sorted from blood, taken in a trial of the OX40 agonist ivuxolimab. This CDR3 is CASSPAVWQETQYF. The DNA of the CDR3 is TGTGCCAGCAGTCCGGCGGTCTGGCAAGAGACCCAGTACTTC.